A single sample gave rise to the 22 T cell receptor beta chains below, sequenced in a study of CXCR3-negative and CXCR3-positive naive CD8 T cells. Notes on the study in general: Hydrophobicity was higher for TRB CDR3s found in CXCR3-positive naive cells than in CXCR3-negative naive cells.

No antigen has been assigned to these receptors. Each TRB cDNA library was prepared by 5' RACE (with UMI labels). TCRdb re-called the 5' RACE reads; one entry per CDR3 protein, DNA not given. This specimen shows 100,000 to 150,000 distinct CDR3 sequences; the ten leading clones hold around 0.62%. Sequenced input: naive CXCR3+ CD8+ T cells from blood. Stated subset: CD45RO-CCR7+CD27+CD95- naive CD8+ T cells expressing CXCR3 (TNR3+). The source is a human donor in good health. Some clones in this sample may be carry-over from other donors' samples.

This chain links TRBV7-2 with TRBJ2-7; absent DNA, TCRdb's TRBD1 call cannot be checked. This CDR3 is built from 14 residues. Germline CDR1 reads SGHTA; CDR2 reads FQGNSA. CDR3 amino acids: CAIGGGRPSYEKYF.

CDR3 residues: CASTPDGPTGELFF. The chain employs TRBV12-3 or TRBV12-4 and TRBJ2-2; TCRdb outputs TRBD1, but without DNA this stays unchecked. This CDR3 region has 14 residues.

The V call is TRBV6-2 or TRBV6-3, the J call TRBJ1-5. Germline V CDR1 and CDR2: MNHEY, SVGEGT. The CDR3 runs 15 residues. The CDR3 protein is CASSYWPGSNQPQHF.

The CDR3 loop reads CASSDRTWDKQGYGYTF. This chain links TRBV6-5 with TRBJ1-2. This CDR3 spans 17 amino acids. The germline V gene has CDR1 MNHEY and CDR2 SVGAGI.

The rearrangement uses TRBV15 and TRBJ1-1. This CDR3 has 13 amino acids. Per germline, CDR1 LNHNV and CDR2 YYDKDF (reference sequence). The CDR3 reads CATSGSTNTEAFF.

V usage is TRBV12-3 or TRBV12-4 and J usage is TRBJ2-3; checking the TCRdb D call of TRBD1 is not possible without DNA. The CDR3 consists of 11 residues. The CDR3: CASEGADTQYF.

The rearrangement joins TRBV2 to TRBJ1-2; TCRdb's D gene call, TRBD1, goes unchecked for lack of DNA. Germline assignment: CDR1 SNHLY and CDR2 FYNNEI. This CDR3 region has 13 residues. The CDR3 reads CARGDREAYGYTF.

Here the CDR3 reads CASSLLLTDTQYF. This chain links TRBV18 with TRBJ2-3. The length of the CDR3 is 13 residues. Germline CDR1 and CDR2: KGHSH and LQKENI.

The CDR3 protein is CASSSLELTGTSGRHNTDTQYF. The rearrangement joins TRBV28 to TRBJ2-3; no DNA is available, so the TRBD2 call from TCRdb remains unchecked. This CDR3 contains 22 residues. Germline loops: CDR1 MDHEN, CDR2 SYDVKM. The entire variable domain, with the rest obtained from reference TRBV28 and TRBJ2-3, is as follows: DVKVTQSSRYLVKRTGEKVFLECVQDMDHENMFWYRQDPGLGLRLIYFSYDVKMKEKGDIPEGYSVSREKKERFSLILESASTNQTSMYLCASSSLELTGTSGRHNTDTQYFGPGTRLTVL.

The chain couples TRBV15 to TRBJ1-2; TCRdb lists TRBD1, though no DNA is available to test this call. The germline V gene has CDR1 LNHNV and CDR2 YYDKDF (reference sequence). CDR3 length equals 13 residues. CDR3 protein: CATEGGNGYGYTF.

The chain uses TRBV11-2 and TRBJ2-2; TCRdb gives TRBD1 as the D gene, but with no DNA this cannot be confirmed. Germline-derived CDR1 and CDR2 are SGHAT and FQNNGV. The CDR3 covers 19 residues. CDR3 region: CASSLRGEMEGRNTGELFF.

The CDR3: CASSVNAGPPYNEQFF. The chain couples TRBV9 to TRBJ2-1. Germline CDR1 SGDLS, CDR2 YYNGEE. The CDR3 has 16 residues.

The chain has TRBV19 and TRBJ1-1. This CDR3 region has 11 residues. The germline V gene has CDR1 LNHDA and CDR2 SQIVND (reference sequence). CDR3 loop: CASRTNTEAFF.

The chain has TRBV28 and TRBJ2-6. Germline CDR1 is MDHEN and CDR2 is SYDVKM. CDR3 length equals 17 residues. The CDR3 loop is CASTFRSVVSGANVLTF.

The J gene is TRBJ1-5, the V gene TRBV18. Germline V gives CDR1 KGHSH, CDR2 LQKENI. There are 14 residues in the CDR3. The CDR3 region is CASSPGRMNQPQHF. Complete variable domain (other parts from reference TRBV18 and TRBJ1-5): NAGVMQNPRHLVRRRGQEARLRCSPMKGHSHVYWYRQLPEEGLKFMVYLQKENIIDESGMPKERFSAEFPKEGPSILRIQQVVRGDSAAYFCASSPGRMNQPQHFGDGTRLSIL.

The chain recombines TRBV29-1 with TRBJ2-7; TCRdb picks TRBD1, but there is no DNA to check that call. In germline, CDR1 is SQVTM, CDR2 ANQGSEA. CDR3 size: 13 residues. Here the CDR3 reads CSVYDSETYEQYF.

This chain joins TRBV12-3 or TRBV12-4 and TRBJ2-7; TCRdb lists TRBD2, though no DNA is available to test this call. CDR3 length equals 12 residues. The CDR3 region is CASSFGGDEQYF.

V and J are TRBV15 and TRBJ2-7; with no DNA, the TCRdb D assignment of TRBD1 cannot be verified. Germline V lookup: CDR1 LNHNV, CDR2 YYDKDF (reference sequence). The CDR3 spans 14 residues. This CDR3 reads CATSRAGTDREQYF.

This chain uses TRBV29-1 with TRBJ2-7; the D call from TCRdb, TRBD1, cannot be confirmed without DNA. Germline values: CDR1 SQVTM, CDR2 ANQGSEA. The CDR3 length is 14 residues. The CDR3 loop reads CSVEDRGDSYEQYF.

The V call is TRBV28, the J call TRBJ2-1; the TCRdb D gene call, TRBD2, has no DNA to confirm it. The CDR3 is 16 residues long. Germline CDR1 MDHEN, CDR2 SYDVKM. The CDR3 sequence is CASRNRGLVSYNEQFF.

V usage is TRBV11-2 and J usage is TRBJ1-1. Germline lookup yields CDR1 SGHAT and CDR2 FQNNGV. This CDR3 region has 14 residues. The CDR3 region is CASSLENPNTEAFF.

The rearrangement links TRBV29-1 to TRBJ2-6. The germline gives CDR1 SQVTM, CDR2 ANQGSEA. CDR3 length: 13 residues. CDR3 amino acids: CSVVASGANVLTF. Full variable domain (rest looked up from reference TRBV29-1 and TRBJ2-6): SAVISQKPSRDICQRGTSLTIQCQVDSQVTMMFWYRQQPGQSLTLIATANQGSEATYESGFVIDKFPISRPNLTFSTLTVSNMSPEDSSIYLCSVVASGANVLTFGAGSRLTVL.